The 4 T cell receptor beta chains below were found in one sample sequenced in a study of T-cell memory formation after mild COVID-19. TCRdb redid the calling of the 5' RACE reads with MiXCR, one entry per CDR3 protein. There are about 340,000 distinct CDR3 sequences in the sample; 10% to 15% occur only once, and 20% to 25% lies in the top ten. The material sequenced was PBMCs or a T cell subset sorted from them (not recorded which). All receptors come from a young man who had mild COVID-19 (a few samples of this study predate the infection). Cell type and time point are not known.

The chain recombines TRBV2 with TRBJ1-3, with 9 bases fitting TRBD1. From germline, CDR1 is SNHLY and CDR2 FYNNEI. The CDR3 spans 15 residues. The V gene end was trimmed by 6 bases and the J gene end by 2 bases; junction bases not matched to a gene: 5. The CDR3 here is CASRPRDRAGNTIYF. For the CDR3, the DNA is TGTGCCAGCAGACCCCGGGACAGGGCTGGAAACACCATATATTTT.

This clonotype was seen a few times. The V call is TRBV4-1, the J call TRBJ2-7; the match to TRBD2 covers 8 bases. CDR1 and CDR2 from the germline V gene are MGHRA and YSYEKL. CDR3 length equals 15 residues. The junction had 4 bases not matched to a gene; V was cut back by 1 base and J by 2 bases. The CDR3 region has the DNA TGCGCCAGCAGCCAAGTAGGTAGCGGGGCCTACGAGCAGTACGTC. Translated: CASSQVGSGAYEQYV.

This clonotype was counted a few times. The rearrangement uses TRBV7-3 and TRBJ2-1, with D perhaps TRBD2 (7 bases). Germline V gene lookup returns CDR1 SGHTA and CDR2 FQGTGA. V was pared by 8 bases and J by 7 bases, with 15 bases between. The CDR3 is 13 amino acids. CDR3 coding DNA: TGTGCCAGCGGTGTGGGGGGGCGTAATGAGCAGTTCTTC. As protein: CASGVGGRNEQFF.

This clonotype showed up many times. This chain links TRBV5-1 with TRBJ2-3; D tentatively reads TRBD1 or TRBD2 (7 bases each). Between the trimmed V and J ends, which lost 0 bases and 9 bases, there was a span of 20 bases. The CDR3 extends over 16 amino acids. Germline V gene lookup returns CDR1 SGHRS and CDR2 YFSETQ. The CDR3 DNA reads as TGCGCCAGCAGCTTGGCCCGAGGCGGGGGACAGTCCACGCAGTATTTT. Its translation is CASSLARGGGQSTQYF.